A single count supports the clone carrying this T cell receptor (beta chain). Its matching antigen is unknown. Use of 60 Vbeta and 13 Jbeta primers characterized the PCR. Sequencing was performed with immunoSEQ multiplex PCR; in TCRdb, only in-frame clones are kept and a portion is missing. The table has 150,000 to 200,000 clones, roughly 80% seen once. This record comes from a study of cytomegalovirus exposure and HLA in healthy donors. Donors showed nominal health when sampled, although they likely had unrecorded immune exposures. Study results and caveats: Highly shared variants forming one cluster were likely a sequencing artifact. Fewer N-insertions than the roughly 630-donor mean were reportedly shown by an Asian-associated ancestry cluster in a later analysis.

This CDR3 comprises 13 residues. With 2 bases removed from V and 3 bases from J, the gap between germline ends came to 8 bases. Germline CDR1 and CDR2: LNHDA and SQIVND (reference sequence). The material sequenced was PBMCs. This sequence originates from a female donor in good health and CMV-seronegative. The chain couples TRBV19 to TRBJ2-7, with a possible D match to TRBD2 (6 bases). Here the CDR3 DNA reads TGTGCCAGTAGTATAACGGGGGTCTACGAGCAGTACTTC. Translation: CASSITGVYEQYF.